This T cell receptor beta chain emerged from a study of cytomegalovirus exposure and HLA in healthy donors. Overall study context: Out of 150 million to 200 million T cells, an earlier analysis found roughly 100 million unique TCR beta sequences in total.

CDR3 size: 14 residues. CDR1 SGHNT and CDR2 YYREEE come from the germline V gene (reference sequence). The V end lost 4 bases, the J end lost 1 base, and 11 bases lay between the germline ends. A multiplex PCR was run with 60 Vbeta primers and 13 Jbeta primers. TCRdb's copy holds only in-frame clones and misses some; the assay was immunoSEQ multiplex PCR. The data contain approximately 130,000 clones, approximately 10% of them singletons. About this clone itself: What it recognizes is unknown.

General observations from the study: Trimming of TCR beta V- and J-genes showed a link, identified in a later analysis, to a missense DCLRE1C variant.

The TCR was taken from a woman in her 40s in good health and CMV-seropositive. The specimen was PBMCs. J is TRBJ1-2 and V is TRBV5-4; D remains unclear. CDR3 region: CASSLSLSNYGYTF. CDR3 DNA: TGTGCCAGCAGCCTTTCTCTCAGTAACTATGGCTACACCTTC.